Presented here are 24 T cell receptor beta chains from one specimen sequenced in a study of shared clonotypes between healthy human individuals. Measured with immunoSEQ multiplex PCR; TCRdb has only the in-frame clones, and not every one. The sample lists more than 1.2 million clones, 98% to 99% occurring once. The material sequenced was naive CD4+ T cells sorted from blood. Sample subset: CD45RA+ positively selected. The receptors derive from a man aged 25-40 years in good health.

The rearrangement joins TRBV11-2 to TRBJ2-5, with TRBD1 matching 9 bases. CDR1 is SGHAT and CDR2 is FQNNGV in the germline V gene. CDR3 length equals 15 residues. J lost 1 base, V lost 5 bases, and 5 bases had no gene match. For the CDR3, the DNA is TGTGCCAGCAGCGCAGAGGACAGGGGCCAAGAGACCCAGTACTTC. It codes for CASSAEDRGQETQYF.

The V call is TRBV5-6, the J call TRBJ1-4, with D hard to call. CDR1 and CDR2 (germline): SGHDT, YYEEEE. Trimming removed 4 bases from V and 7 bases from J, with 23 bases in between. This CDR3 has 17 residues. The CDR3 coding sequence is TGTGCCAGCAGCCTCCGCTCGGGCAGAACACAGAGTGAAAAACTGTTTTTT. This gives the protein CASSLRSGRTQSEKLFF.

V gene TRBV7-9 combines with J gene TRBJ1-1; 9 bases agree with TRBD1. There are 15 residues in the CDR3. CDR1 is SEHNR and CDR2 is FQNEAQ in the germline V gene (reference sequence). J gave up 3 bases and V 3 bases, and 5 bases lay outside the gene matches. CDR3: CASSLGTGSYTEAFF. The CDR3 bases are TGTGCCAGCAGCTTGGGGACAGGGAGTTACACTGAAGCTTTCTTT.

This sequence joins TRBV18 and TRBJ2-7; 7 bases align to TRBD1. Germline assignment: CDR1 KGHSH and CDR2 LQKENI. The CDR3 is 16 residues long. V shed 5 bases and J 2 bases; nucleotides not matched to a gene: 12. The CDR3 sequence: CASSSTGTALPYEQYF. The CDR3 nucleotides are TGTGCCAGCTCAAGCACCGGGACAGCGCTACCCTACGAGCAGTACTTC.

The chain links TRBV28 to TRBJ1-4; D not certain. Looked up from germline, CDR1 is MDHEN and CDR2 is SYDVKM. Trimming pared 3 bases from V and 0 bases from J, leaving 8 bases between. This CDR3 region has 15 residues. The CDR3 sequence is CASSFPFTTNEKLFF. CDR3 sequence (DNA): TGTGCCAGCAGTTTCCCCTTCACAACTAATGAAAAACTGTTTTTT.

V is TRBV6-5 and J is TRBJ2-5; D remains unclear. CDR3 length: 13 residues. V dropped 4 bases and J dropped 5 bases, with 11 bases sitting between them. Germline-derived CDR1 and CDR2 are MNHEY and SVGAGI. The CDR3 DNA is TGTGCCAGCAGTTTCTCACCTCATGAGACCCAGTACTTC. It yields the protein CASSFSPHETQYF.

The gene calls are TRBV5-5 and TRBJ1-4, with D perhaps TRBD1 (5 bases). Germline assignment: CDR1 SGHKS and CDR2 YYEKEE (reference sequence). This CDR3 spans 20 amino acids. Deletions cut 4 bases from V and 2 bases from J, with 27 bases between. The CDR3, as DNA: TGTGCCAGCAGCCCGGTCGGTTCAGGGAGGACAATTGCGACTAATGAAAAACTGTTTTTT. Its translation is CASSPVGSGRTIATNEKLFF.

The chain carries TRBV28 and TRBJ2-7, with D uncertain. Germline CDR1 and CDR2: MDHEN and SYDVKM. The CDR3 has 15 residues. The germline V and J ends were trimmed by 4 bases and 0 bases, with 13 bases remaining between them. CDR3 protein: CASSSRVFSSYEQYF. The CDR3 DNA sequence: TGTGCCAGCAGTTCCCGGGTGTTCAGCTCCTACGAGCAGTACTTC.

The genes are TRBV5-1 and TRBJ1-3; weak D call: TRBD1 (6 bases). The germline gives CDR1 SGHRS, CDR2 YFSETQ. The CDR3 extends over 16 amino acids. V was trimmed by 4 bases and J by 0 bases, leaving 14 bases between them. The CDR3 loop is CASSLYGQSSGNTIYF. CDR3 nucleotides: TGCGCCAGCAGCCTTTATGGACAGAGCTCTGGAAACACCATATATTTT.

V usage is TRBV5-1 and J usage is TRBJ1-2, with D possibly being TRBD1 (5 bases). The ends were cut back, 6 bases at V and 2 bases at J, with 8 bases in the middle. Germline-derived CDR1 and CDR2 are SGHRS and YFSETQ. This CDR3 contains 12 residues. The CDR3 DNA is TGCGCCAGCAAGGACACAAACTATGGCTACACCTTC. It is translated as CASKDTNYGYTF.

The rearrangement uses TRBV30 and TRBJ2-3; TRBD2 is a possible D gene (6 bases). The germline V gene has CDR1 GTSNPN and CDR2 SVGIG (reference sequence). Between the trimmed V and J ends, which lost 2 bases and 4 bases, there was a span of 13 bases. This CDR3 spans 14 amino acids. CDR3 nucleotide sequence: TGTGCCTGGAGTTCACGTAGCGGCGCAGATACGCAGTATTTT. It is translated as CAWSSRSGADTQYF.

The rearrangement links TRBV20-1 to TRBJ2-1; 8 nucleotides align to TRBD2. CDR1 is DFQATT, CDR2 SNEGSKA, per germline (reference sequence). The J segment lost 15 bases and the V segment lost 3 bases, leaving 7 bases of the junction unmatched. CDR3 length equals 11 residues. The CDR3 nucleotides read TGCAGTGCTAGGCTTGGACTAGCTTGGTTCTTC. Translating gives CSARLGLAWFF.

The chain carries TRBV5-1 and TRBJ2-3; D not resolved. This CDR3 is built from 14 residues. Trimming shortened V by 0 bases and J by 4 bases, and 9 bases separated the two germline ends. Germline V gene data show CDR1 as SGHRS and CDR2 as YFSETQ. The CDR3 nucleotides read TGCGCCAGCAGCTTGGCCGAAGTGTCAGATACGCAGTATTTT. Translation gives CASSLAEVSDTQYF.

This clone has only one observation. This sequence joins TRBV6-5 and TRBJ2-7, with a possible D match to TRBD2 (6 bases). CDR3 length equals 14 residues. The V gene's germline CDR1 is MNHEY and CDR2 SVGAGI. Trimming pared 5 bases from V and 3 bases from J, leaving 14 bases between. CDR3 sequence reads: CASSTGLYDYEQYF. CDR3 nucleotides: TGTGCCAGCAGTACGGGACTGTACGACTACGAGCAGTACTTC.

This rearrangement joins TRBV10-3 to TRBJ1-1; D unclear. The CDR3 is 13 amino acids. CDR1 ENHRY and CDR2 SYGVKD come from the germline V gene. Trimming took off 3 bases at V and 2 bases at J, with 7 bases between the two ends. The CDR3 is CAISDYLNTEAFF. CDR3 DNA: TGTGCCATCAGTGACTACCTTAACACTGAAGCTTTCTTT.

J is TRBJ2-6 and V is TRBV5-1, with D possibly being TRBD1 or TRBD2 (5 bases each). Trimming shortened V by 4 bases and J by 7 bases, and 12 bases separated the two germline ends. The CDR3 runs 14 residues. CDR1 is SGHRS, CDR2 YFSETQ, per germline. The chain's CDR3 is CASSGGDSANVLTF. The CDR3 DNA is TGCGCCAGCAGCGGGGGTGATAGTGCCAACGTCCTGACTTTC.

The V gene is TRBV5-1, the J gene TRBJ2-1; D is ambiguous. V gave up 0 bases and J gave up 7 bases, with 8 bases separating them. The CDR3 extends over 13 amino acids. The V gene's germline CDR1 is SGHRS and CDR2 YFSETQ. This CDR3 reads CASSLALWNEQFF. DNA of the CDR3: TGCGCCAGCAGCTTGGCCTTGTGGAATGAGCAGTTCTTC.

This clone was counted a single time. The V and J genes are TRBV18 and TRBJ1-3; D uncertain. V was pared by 2 bases and J by 0 bases, with 14 bases between. The CDR3 length is 17 residues. CDR1 is KGHSH, CDR2 LQKENI, per germline. This CDR3 reads CASSPEASGSSGNTIYF. DNA for the CDR3: TGTGCCAGCTCACCAGAGGCCTCCGGGAGCTCTGGAAACACCATATATTTT.

This chain joins TRBV29-1 and TRBJ1-2; 7 positions match TRBD1. Germline CDR1 reads SQVTM; CDR2 reads ANQGSEA. CDR3 size: 13 residues. V lost 6 bases to trimming and J lost 2 bases; unmatched junction nucleotides: 6. DNA for the CDR3: TGCAGCGTCTTACAGACAGGGAACTATGGCTACACCTTC. Residues: CSVLQTGNYGYTF.

On this clone itself: Distinct nucleotide sequences in the sample also encode this CDR3. The V gene is TRBV5-4, the J gene TRBJ2-7; D unresolved. Looked up from germline, CDR1 is SGHNT and CDR2 is YYREEE (reference sequence). The V end was cut by 0 bases, the J end by 2 bases, with 6 bases between. The CDR3 sequence is 13 residues long. CDR3 coding DNA: TGTGCCAGCAGCTTGGACAGAACCTACGAGCAGTACTTC. It translates to CASSLDRTYEQYF.

The chain has TRBV6-5 and TRBJ2-6, with D maybe TRBD2 (5 bases). V lost 6 bases and J 2 bases, leaving 8 bases between the germline ends. The CDR3 loop spans 14 amino acids. Germline CDR1 MNHEY, CDR2 SVGAGI. In DNA form, the CDR3 reads TGTGCCAGCAGCGCCGGGGCTGGGGCCAACGTCCTGACTTTC. It specifies CASSAGAGANVLTF.

The chain's CDR3 is CASSLSARPSSSYEQYF. CDR3 DNA: TGCGCCAGCAGCTTGTCGGCCCGGCCGTCGAGCTCCTACGAGCAGTACTTC. The chain uses TRBV5-1 and TRBJ2-7, with D uncertain. Trimming removed 1 base from V and 0 bases from J, with 17 bases in between. CDR3 length equals 17 residues. The germline V gene has CDR1 SGHRS and CDR2 YFSETQ.

The rearrangement uses TRBV4-1 and TRBJ2-1, with 13 bases fitting TRBD2. V gave up 4 bases and J gave up 8 bases; unmatched junction bases: 8. The CDR3 covers 16 residues. The germline V gene has CDR1 MGHRA and CDR2 YSYEKL. Here the CDR3 DNA reads TGCGCCAGCAGCCCCTTCCGACTAGCGGGAGGCGATGAGCAGTTCTTC. This codes for CASSPFRLAGGDEQFF.

The chain links TRBV18 to TRBJ2-1; D may be TRBD1 or TRBD2 (5 bases each). The germline V gene has CDR1 KGHSH and CDR2 LQKENI. V was cut by 1 base and J by 0 bases, with 10 bases left in between. The CDR3 covers 16 residues. CDR3 DNA sequence: TGTGCCAGCTCACCACTCCCGGGACCCTCCTACAATGAGCAGTTCTTC. Amino acids: CASSPLPGPSYNEQFF.